This record concerns one T cell receptor (beta chain) sequence. The source of the sample is a study of CXCR3-negative and CXCR3-positive naive CD8 T cells. Germline CDR1 SQVTM, CDR2 ANQGSEA. This CDR3 is 14 amino acids long. Each TRB cDNA library was prepared by 5' RACE (with UMI labels). From its re-call of the 5' RACE reads, TCRdb lists each CDR3 protein once, without DNA. The sample totals about 62,000 distinct CDR3 sequences; its top ten clones hold more than 3.5%. The receptor comes from a human donor in good health. Some clones in this sample may be carry-over from other donors' samples. Sequenced material: naive CXCR3- CD8+ T cells from blood. The subset was: CD45RO-CCR7+CD27+CD95- naive CD8+ T cells lacking CXCR3 (TNR3-). The genes are TRBV29-1 and TRBJ2-7; TCRdb calls TRBD1, which cannot be checked without DNA. CDR3 loop: CSVEGDRVAYEQYF.